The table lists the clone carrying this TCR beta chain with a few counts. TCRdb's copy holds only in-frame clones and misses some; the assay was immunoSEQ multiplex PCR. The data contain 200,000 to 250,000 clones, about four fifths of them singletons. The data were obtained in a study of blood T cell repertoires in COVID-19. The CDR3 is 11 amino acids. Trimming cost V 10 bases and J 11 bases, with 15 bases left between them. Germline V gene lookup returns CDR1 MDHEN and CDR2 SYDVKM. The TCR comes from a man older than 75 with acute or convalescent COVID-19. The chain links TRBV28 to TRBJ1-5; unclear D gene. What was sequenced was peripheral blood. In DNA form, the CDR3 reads TGTGCCACCCGAACCGTCAGTGCCCAGCATTTT. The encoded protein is CATRTVSAQHF.